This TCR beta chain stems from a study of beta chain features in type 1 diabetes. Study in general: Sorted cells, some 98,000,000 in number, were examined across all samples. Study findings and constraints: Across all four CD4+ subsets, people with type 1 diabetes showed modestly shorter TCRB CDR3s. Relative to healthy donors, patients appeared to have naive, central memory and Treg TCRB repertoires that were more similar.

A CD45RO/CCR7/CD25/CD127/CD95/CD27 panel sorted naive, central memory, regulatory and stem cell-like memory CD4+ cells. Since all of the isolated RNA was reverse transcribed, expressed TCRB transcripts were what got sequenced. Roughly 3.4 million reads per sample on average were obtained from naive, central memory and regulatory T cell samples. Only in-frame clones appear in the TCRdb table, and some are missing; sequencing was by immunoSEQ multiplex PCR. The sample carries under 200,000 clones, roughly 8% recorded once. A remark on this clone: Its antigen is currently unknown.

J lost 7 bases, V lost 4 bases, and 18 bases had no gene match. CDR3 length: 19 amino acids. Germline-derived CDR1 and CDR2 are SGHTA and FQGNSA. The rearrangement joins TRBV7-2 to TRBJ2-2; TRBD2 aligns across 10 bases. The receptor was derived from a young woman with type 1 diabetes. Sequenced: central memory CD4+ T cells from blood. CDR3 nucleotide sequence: TGTGCCAGCAGCTCATCCCAGTCCACAGCGGGAGGGCCTGGCGGGGAGCTGTTTTTT. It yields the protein CASSSSQSTAGGPGGELFF.